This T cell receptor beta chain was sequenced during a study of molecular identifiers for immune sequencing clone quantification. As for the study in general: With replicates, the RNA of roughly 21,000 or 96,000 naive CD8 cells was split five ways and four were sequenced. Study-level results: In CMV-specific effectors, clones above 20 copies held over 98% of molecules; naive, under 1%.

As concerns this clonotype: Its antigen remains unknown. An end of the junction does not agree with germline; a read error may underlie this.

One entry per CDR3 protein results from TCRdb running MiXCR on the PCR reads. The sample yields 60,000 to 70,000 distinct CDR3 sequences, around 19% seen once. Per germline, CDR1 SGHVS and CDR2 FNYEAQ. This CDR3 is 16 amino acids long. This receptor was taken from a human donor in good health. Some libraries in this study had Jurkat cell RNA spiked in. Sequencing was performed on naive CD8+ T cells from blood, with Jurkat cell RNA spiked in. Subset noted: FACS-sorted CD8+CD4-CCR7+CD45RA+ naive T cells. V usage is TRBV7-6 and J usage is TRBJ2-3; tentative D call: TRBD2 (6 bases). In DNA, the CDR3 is TGTGTCAGCAGCTTAGCGTCGTCGGACTACACAGGTACGCAGTATTTT. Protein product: CVSSLASSDYTGTQYF.